The next 30 T cell receptor beta chains were all read from a single sample in a study of T cells in Graves' hyperthyroidism and ophthalmopathy. The investigators amplified TCR beta CDR3 regions from RNA transcripts. The primer set for the first-round RT-PCR of the TCR CDR3 was HTBI. One entry per CDR3 protein results from TCRdb running MiXCR on the multiplex PCR reads. Among about 570,000 distinct CDR3 sequences listed, under 60% were seen once. The material sequenced was peripheral blood or thyroid tissue (not recorded which). Receptors originate from an adult woman with Graves' disease, either hyperthyroidism or ophthalmopathy (not recorded which).

This clonotype has more than one count but fewer than ten. The rearrangement uses TRBV15 and TRBJ1-5; unclear D gene. V lost 3 bases and J lost 3, with 12 bases in between. Germline CDR1 reads LNHNV; CDR2 reads YYDKDF (reference sequence). The CDR3 is 15 residues long. The DNA of the CDR3 is TGTGCCACCAGCAGGGTAGGAGACAACAATCAGCCCCAGCATTTT. Translated: CATSRVGDNNQPQHF. Full variable domain (rest looked up from reference TRBV15 and TRBJ1-5): DAMVIQNPRYQVTQFGKPVTLSCSQTLNHNVMYWYQQKSSQAPKLLFHYYDKDFNNEADTPDNFQSRRPNTSFCFLDIRSPGLGDTAMYLCATSRVGDNNQPQHFGDGTRLSIL.

Ten or more counts support this clonotype. This chain connects TRBV5-6 to TRBJ2-7, with 9 bases matching TRBD1. Trimming at V came to 6 bases and at J to 4 bases, leaving 5 bases not matched to a gene. CDR1 is SGHDT, CDR2 YYEEEE, per germline. The CDR3 length is 13 residues. CDR3 in DNA: TGTGCCAGCATTCGACAGGGGGGGTACGAGCAGTACTTC. It encodes CASIRQGGYEQYF.

Note on this clonotype: A read error may explain this, as a much larger clone is one base away. The rearrangement joins TRBV7-9 to TRBJ2-7; no clear D. Germline values: CDR1 SEHNR, CDR2 FQNEAQ (reference sequence). V was clipped by 5 bases and J by 6 bases, with 14 bases between them. The CDR3 length is 13 residues. The CDR3 sequence is CASSELDVGEQYF. Written as DNA, the CDR3 is TGTGCCAGCAGCGAACTCGACGTCGGCGAGCAGTACTTC.

The chain combines TRBV7-3 with TRBJ2-5; 8 bases are a match to TRBD1. This CDR3 comprises 15 residues. Germline V CDR1 and CDR2: SGHTA, FQGTGA. The junction had 9 bases not matched to a gene; V was cut back by 4 bases and J by 5 bases. The CDR3 region is CASSSTGGWGETQYF. As DNA, the CDR3 is TGTGCCAGCAGCTCCACAGGGGGGTGGGGTGAGACCCAGTACTTC.

This clonotype was observed a few times. CDR3 in amino acids: CAWREFGSGNTIYF. As DNA, the CDR3 is TGTGCCTGGAGAGAGTTCGGCTCGGGAAACACCATATATTTT. This chain connects TRBV30 to TRBJ1-3; D is ambiguous. CDR1 is GTSNPN and CDR2 is SVGIG in the germline V gene (reference sequence). V was pared by 3 bases and J by 4 bases, with 13 bases between. The CDR3 spans 14 residues.

In this sample, this clonotype turned up a few times. The chain carries TRBV4-2 and TRBJ1-5, with unresolved D. Between the trimmed V and J ends, which lost 0 bases and 0 bases, there was a span of 9 bases. CDR1 and CDR2 (germline): LGHNA, YNFKEQ. The CDR3 is 16 amino acids. The DNA of the CDR3 is TGTGCCAGCAGCCAAGATAGATCGGGTAGCAATCAGCCCCAGCATTTT. Translated, it gives CASSQDRSGSNQPQHF.

The rearrangement joins TRBV19 to TRBJ1-1; D is uncertain. The germline gives CDR1 LNHDA, CDR2 SQIVND (reference sequence). Trimming removed 5 bases at V and 3 bases at J, with 13 bases between. This CDR3 comprises 14 residues. CDR3 nucleotide sequence: TGTGCCAGTAGTCCCTCACTTCGGGACACTGAAGCTTTCTTT. Residues: CASSPSLRDTEAFF.

In this sample, this clonotype turned up many times. The chain carries TRBV11-2 and TRBJ2-5; TRBD1 agrees at 9 bases. With V trimmed by 4 bases and J by 5 bases, 11 bases remained unmatched. The CDR3 loop spans 16 amino acids. Germline loops: CDR1 SGHAT, CDR2 FQNNGV. DNA of the CDR3: TGTGCCAGCAGCTCATATTGGGACAGGGCTGGGGAGACCCAGTACTTC. This translates into CASSSYWDRAGETQYF.

The sample holds many counts of this clonotype. The chain has TRBV29-1 and TRBJ2-7; 8 bases match TRBD1. V shed 4 bases and J 5 bases; nucleotides not matched to a gene: 4. There are 12 residues in the CDR3. The germline V gene has CDR1 SQVTM and CDR2 ANQGSEA. Here the CDR3 reads CSVGQGYHEQYF. DNA for the CDR3: TGCAGCGTTGGACAGGGGTACCACGAGCAGTACTTC.

The chain links TRBV20-1 to TRBJ2-6, with TRBD1 as a possible D gene (5 bases). Germline assignment: CDR1 DFQATT and CDR2 SNEGSKA (reference sequence). This CDR3 contains 16 residues. The ends were cut back, 0 bases at V and 4 bases at J, with 13 bases in the middle. CDR3 sequence reads: CSARDTGRVGANVLTF. In DNA, the CDR3 is TGCAGTGCTAGAGATACCGGCAGGGTAGGGGCCAACGTCCTGACTTTC.

This clonotype was found a few times. The chain uses TRBV9 and TRBJ1-1, with D unclear. Per the germline V gene, CDR1 is SGDLS and CDR2 is YYNGEE. Deletions cut 0 bases from V and 0 bases from J, with 9 bases between. The CDR3 has 15 amino acids. The CDR3 loop reads CASSVATVMNTEAFF. CDR3 coding DNA: TGTGCCAGCAGCGTAGCTACAGTCATGAACACTGAAGCTTTCTTT.

This clonotype was recorded many times. Here the CDR3 reads CASNSRGTEAFF. The CDR3 DNA follows: TGTGCCAGCAACTCTAGGGGTACTGAAGCTTTCTTT. This sequence joins TRBV11-2 and TRBJ1-1, with D tentatively TRBD1 (5 bases). The V gene lost 7 bases and the J gene lost 5 bases, with 11 bases spanning the gap. The CDR3 spans 12 residues. Germline CDR1 reads SGHAT; CDR2 reads FQNNGV.

The chain recombines TRBV20-1 with TRBJ2-7; D possibly uses TRBD1 or TRBD2 (5 bases each). The germline V and J ends were trimmed by 3 bases and 4 bases, with 13 bases remaining between them. CDR1 is DFQATT, CDR2 SNEGSKA, per germline (reference sequence). This CDR3 has 13 amino acids. The CDR3 sequence is CSARGVFGYEQYF. CDR3 coding DNA: TGCAGTGCTAGGGGGGTGTTCGGGTACGAGCAGTACTTC.

The chain joins TRBV7-8 to TRBJ2-1; no clear D. Germline V gene lookup returns CDR1 SGHVS and CDR2 FQNEAQ. The V and J ends lost 7 bases and 8 bases respectively, with 15 bases between them. This CDR3 is built from 13 residues. The CDR3 coding sequence is TGTGCCAGCAAACCTCGTGGACGGTATGAGCAGTTCTTC. The encoded protein is CASKPRGRYEQFF.

The chain combines TRBV29-1 with TRBJ1-1; 9 bases agree with TRBD1. CDR3 length equals 14 residues. Per the germline V gene, CDR1 is SQVTM and CDR2 is ANQGSEA. The V and J ends lost 5 bases and 4 bases, in that order; junction bases with no gene match: 8. DNA for the CDR3: TGCAGCGTTCTCCGGGACAGGGTCGGCACTGAAGCTTTCTTT. Translating it yields CSVLRDRVGTEAFF.

The chain uses TRBV2 and TRBJ2-2, with a possible D match to TRBD1 (6 bases). Germline V CDR1 and CDR2: SNHLY, FYNNEI. The CDR3 covers 16 residues. V was shortened by 7 bases and J by 10 bases, with 25 bases between the two germline ends. The CDR3 region is CASTKDSMGFGTELFF. The CDR3 coding sequence is TGTGCCAGCACGAAGGACAGCATGGGGTTTGGGACGGAGCTGTTTTTT.

The chain recombines TRBV10-1 with TRBJ2-1, with a weak D call TRBD2 (6 bases). V gave up 4 bases and J gave up 7 bases, with 17 bases separating them. The CDR3 has 15 amino acids. Germline V gene lookup returns CDR1 WNHNN and CDR2 SYGVQD (reference sequence). The CDR3 region is CASSAWGVSPNEQFF. Written as DNA, the CDR3 is TGCGCCAGCAGTGCTTGGGGGGTTTCTCCGAATGAGCAGTTCTTC.

The chain has TRBV29-1 and TRBJ2-6, with D unresolved. The V end lost 4 bases, the J end lost 0 bases, and 7 bases lay between the germline ends. The germline V gene encodes CDR1 SQVTM and CDR2 ANQGSEA. The CDR3 totals 14 residues. CDR3 protein: CSVGWASGANVLTF. In nucleotides, the CDR3 is TGCAGCGTTGGTTGGGCCTCTGGGGCCAACGTCCTGACTTTC.

CDR3 protein: CSVDLNYGYTF. CDR3 nucleotide sequence: TGCAGCGTTGACTTGAACTATGGCTACACCTTC. The chain carries TRBV29-1 and TRBJ1-2; D ambiguous. The CDR3 covers 11 residues. The V gene lost 3 bases and the J gene lost 2 bases, with 4 bases spanning the gap. CDR1 is SQVTM, CDR2 ANQGSEA, per germline.

The J gene is TRBJ1-1, the V gene TRBV25-1; no clear D. The CDR3 is 14 residues long. The V end was cut by 2 bases, the J end by 1 base, with 8 bases between. Germline loops: CDR1 MGHDK, CDR2 SYGVNS. CDR3: CASSEGHPNTEAFF. The CDR3 DNA follows: TGTGCCAGCAGTGAAGGGCACCCGAACACTGAAGCTTTCTTT.

In this sample, this clonotype turned up many times. The chain links TRBV7-8 to TRBJ1-2, with 7 bases matching TRBD1. This CDR3 spans 17 amino acids. Germline V lookup: CDR1 SGHVS, CDR2 FQNEAQ. Trimming cost V 0 bases and J 4 bases; bases outside gene matches: 11. CDR3 sequence reads: CASSLAFRTGKGYGYTF. DNA of the CDR3: TGTGCCAGCAGCTTAGCGTTCAGGACAGGAAAGGGCTATGGCTACACCTTC.

The sample holds many counts of this clonotype. The V call is TRBV5-6, the J call TRBJ1-5; D unclear. Trimming stripped 0 bases from V and 5 bases from J, with 18 bases between. Germline CDR1 SGHDT, CDR2 YYEEEE. CDR3 length: 17 residues. The CDR3 sequence: CASSLDYAAFYDQPQHF. CDR3 bases: TGTGCCAGCAGCTTGGACTATGCGGCATTTTACGATCAGCCCCAGCATTTT.

Worth noting for this clonotype: A much larger clonotype is one base distant, so this may be a read error. This chain links TRBV10-3 with TRBJ1-4; D gene ambiguous. CDR3 length equals 15 residues. Germline V gene sequence: CDR1 ENHRY, CDR2 SYGVKD. The germline V and J ends were trimmed by 5 bases and 5 bases, with 15 bases remaining between them. The CDR3 DNA reads as TGTGCCATCAGTCCAAACGGGAAGTGGAATGAAAAACTGTTTTTT. Protein sequence: CAISPNGKWNEKLFF.

V usage is TRBV9 and J usage is TRBJ1-1; D is ambiguous. V lost 5 bases and J 9 bases, leaving 23 bases between the germline ends. The germline V gene encodes CDR1 SGDLS and CDR2 YYNGEE. CDR3 length equals 15 residues. CDR3 sequence: CASSPGSVQTTKAFF. The DNA for the CDR3 is TGTGCCAGCAGTCCGGGGTCCGTCCAGACAACCAAAGCTTTCTTT.

This clonotype was seen at least ten times. The rearrangement links TRBV12-3 or TRBV12-4 to TRBJ1-4; D is perhaps TRBD1 (5 bases). The CDR3 length is 16 residues. V lost 2 bases and J 5 bases, leaving 15 bases between the germline ends. The CDR3 spells CASSLLLGTGNEKLFF. In nucleotides, the CDR3 is TGTGCCAGCAGTTTACTCCTCGGGACGGGGAATGAAAAACTGTTTTTT.

In its sample, this clonotype was seen a few times. V usage is TRBV3-1 and J usage is TRBJ2-2; 8 bases map to TRBD1. In germline, CDR1 is LGHDT, CDR2 YNNKEL (reference sequence). The junction had 4 bases not matched to a gene; V was cut back by 4 bases and J by 3 bases. This CDR3 comprises 15 residues. The CDR3 coding sequence is TGTGCCAGCAGCCGGACAGGGTTGGACACCGGGGAGCTGTTTTTT. Protein: CASSRTGLDTGELFF.

The chain employs TRBV9 and TRBJ1-4; D not certain. CDR3 length: 18 amino acids. Germline V lookup: CDR1 SGDLS, CDR2 YYNGEE. Trimming shortened V by 3 bases and J by 2 bases, and 20 bases separated the two germline ends. The CDR3 DNA is TGTGCCAGCAGCGGATCCCCTCTAGCTAATCCCACTAATGAAAAACTGTTTTTT. It encodes CASSGSPLANPTNEKLFF.

The rearrangement uses TRBV15 and TRBJ1-5; D ambiguous. CDR3 size: 18 residues. CDR1 and CDR2 from the germline V gene are LNHNV and YYDKDF (reference sequence). The V and J ends lost 3 bases and 4 bases respectively, with 22 bases between them. CDR3 nucleotides: TGTGCCACCAGCAGCTTGGACCCTACGAGGGATCGGAATCAGCCCCAGCATTTT. As protein: CATSSLDPTRDRNQPQHF. The full variable domain, completed using reference TRBV15 and TRBJ1-5, is DAMVIQNPRYQVTQFGKPVTLSCSQTLNHNVMYWYQQKSSQAPKLLFHYYDKDFNNEADTPDNFQSRRPNTSFCFLDIRSPGLGDTAMYLCATSSLDPTRDRNQPQHFGDGTRLSIL.

The V and J genes are TRBV11-3 and TRBJ2-7, with TRBD2 matching over 10 bases. Losses at the gene ends were 1 base for V and 6 bases for J; bases not matched to a gene: 9. This CDR3 is built from 16 residues. The germline CDR1 and CDR2 sequences are SGHNT and YENEEA. The CDR3 DNA reads as TGTGCCAGCAGCTTAGGCGGGCTAGCGGGAGTAAGCGAGCAGTACTTC. It encodes CASSLGGLAGVSEQYF.

This clonotype was counted a few times. The chain joins TRBV29-1 to TRBJ1-3, with D unclear. CDR1 SQVTM and CDR2 ANQGSEA come from the germline V gene. This CDR3 contains 14 residues. V was cut by 0 bases and J by 0 bases, with 6 bases left in between. The chain's CDR3 is CSVEEQSSGNTIYF. The CDR3 DNA reads as TGCAGCGTTGAAGAACAGAGCTCTGGAAACACCATATATTTT.